This paragraph reports one TCR beta chain. This specimen belongs to a study of blood T cell repertoires in COVID-19. Study-level background: The cDNA or gDNA used as material had been derived from T cells, B-cell-depleted T cells, or PBMCs.

The CDR3 has 18 residues. Germline CDR1 SGHNT, CDR2 YENEEA. The V gene end was trimmed by 1 base and the J gene end by 0 bases; junction bases not matched to a gene: 11. Original handling: Amplification from reference gene primers served as the basis for estimated nucleated cell counts. Sequencing used immunoSEQ multiplex PCR; TCRdb keeps in-frame clones, though not all of them. V and J calls plus clone size are reproduced from that table; the DNA served to infer D and trimming. The table has under 250,000 clones, roughly nine tenths seen once. The rearrangement uses TRBV11-3 and TRBJ2-5, with 7 bases lining up with TRBD2. The clonotype comes from a man in his 60s with acute or convalescent COVID-19. What was sequenced was peripheral blood. The CDR3 DNA follows: TGTGCCAGCAGCTTAGGCCAACTAGCGCGCTCGTACCAAGAGACCCAGTACTTC. It specifies CASSLGQLARSYQETQYF. The full variable domain, with the rest looked up from reference TRBV11-3 and TRBJ2-5, is EAGVVQSPRYKIIEKKQPVAFWCNPISGHNTLYWYLQNLGQGPELLIRYENEEAVDDSQLPKDRFSAERLKGVDSTLKIQPAELGDSAVYLCASSLGQLARSYQETQYFGPGTRLLVL.